This TCR beta chain came from a study of blood T cell repertoires in COVID-19. The repertoire was sequenced with immunoSEQ multiplex PCR; TCRdb's copy has only in-frame clones and lacks some. The table has about 250,000 clones, 65% to 90% seen once; the top ten hold about 4.5%. From germline, CDR1 is MDHEN and CDR2 SYDVKM. This CDR3 contains 14 residues. Trimming pared 6 bases from V and 4 bases from J, leaving 15 bases between. This TCR came from an older woman with acute or convalescent COVID-19. The J gene is TRBJ1-2, the V gene TRBV28; D unclear. Source material: peripheral blood. The DNA of the CDR3 is TGTGCCAGCAGCCCAGCCTCCCGGGGCTATGGCTACACCTTC. As protein: CASSPASRGYGYTF.